This TCR beta chain derives from a study of human T cells and chemical hapten exposure. Whole-study context: Once 0.01% DPC had been applied to the upper back by patch test, readings were taken at 6 days.

Study conclusions and caveats: Having alopecia, the donors may differ immunologically from healthy people. Expanded TCRs were compared with controls, and the expanded TCRs formed significantly more large CDR3 similarity clusters.

In germline, CDR1 is SQVTM, CDR2 ANQGSEA. The CDR3 totals 12 residues. Trimming pared 6 bases from V and 4 bases from J, leaving 10 bases between. This clonotype was seen repeatedly, ten times or more. Its target is unknown. TCRdb independently ran MiXCR on the RACE reads; one entry per CDR3 protein. The data contain tens of thousands of distinct CDR3 sequences, about 10% of them singletons. Stated time point: patch test 1, 2 weeks after DPC sensitization. Stated treatment: therapeutic diphenylcyclopropenone sensitization with weekly scalp DPC. This material consisted of whole blood, taken in connection with sensitization to the hapten diphenylcyclopropenone (DPC). The V call is TRBV29-1, the J call TRBJ2-1; a weak D match, TRBD1 (5 bases). This clonotype originated in a man aged 35 to 55 with alopecia areata. Some clones in this sample may be carry-over from other donors' samples. DNA of the CDR3: TGCAGCGTGGCAACAGGTTACAATGAGCAGTTCTTC. As protein: CSVATGYNEQFF.